This T cell receptor (beta chain) was identified during a study of blood T cell repertoires in COVID-19. V was trimmed by 6 bases and J by 1 base, leaving 9 bases between them. The V gene's germline CDR1 is SGHTA and CDR2 FQGNSA. The CDR3 is made up of 13 amino acids. TCRdb's copy holds only in-frame clones and misses some; the assay was immunoSEQ multiplex PCR. The table lists a few hundred thousand clones, approximately 85% of them singletons. The sequenced sample was peripheral blood. The chain joins TRBV7-2 to TRBJ1-1, with D possibly matching TRBD1 (6 bases). The source is a woman aged 25 to 39 with acute or convalescent COVID-19. In DNA form, the CDR3 reads TGTGCCAGCAGTAGGACAGCGAACACTGAAGCTTTCTTT. It is translated as CASSRTANTEAFF.